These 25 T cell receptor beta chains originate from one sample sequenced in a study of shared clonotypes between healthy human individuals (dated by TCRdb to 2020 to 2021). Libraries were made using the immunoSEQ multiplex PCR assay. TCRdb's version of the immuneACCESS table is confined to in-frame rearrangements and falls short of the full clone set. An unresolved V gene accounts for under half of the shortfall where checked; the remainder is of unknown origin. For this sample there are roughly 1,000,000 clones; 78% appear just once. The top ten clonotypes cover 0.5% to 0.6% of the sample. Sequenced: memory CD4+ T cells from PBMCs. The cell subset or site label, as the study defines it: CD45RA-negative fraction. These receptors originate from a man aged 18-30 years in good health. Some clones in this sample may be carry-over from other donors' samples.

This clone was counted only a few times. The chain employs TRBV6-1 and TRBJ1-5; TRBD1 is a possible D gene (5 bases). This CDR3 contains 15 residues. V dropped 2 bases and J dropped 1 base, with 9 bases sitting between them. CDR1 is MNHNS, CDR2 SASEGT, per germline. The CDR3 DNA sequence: TGTGCCAGCAGTGAACAGGGTCGGAGCAATCAGCCCCAGCATTTT. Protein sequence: CASSEQGRSNQPQHF.

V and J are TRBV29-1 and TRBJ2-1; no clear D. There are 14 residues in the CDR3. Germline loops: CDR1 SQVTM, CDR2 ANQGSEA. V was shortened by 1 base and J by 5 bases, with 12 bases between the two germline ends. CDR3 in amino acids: CSVEAPAGNNEQFF. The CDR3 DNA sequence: TGCAGCGTTGAAGCCCCGGCCGGCAACAATGAGCAGTTCTTC.

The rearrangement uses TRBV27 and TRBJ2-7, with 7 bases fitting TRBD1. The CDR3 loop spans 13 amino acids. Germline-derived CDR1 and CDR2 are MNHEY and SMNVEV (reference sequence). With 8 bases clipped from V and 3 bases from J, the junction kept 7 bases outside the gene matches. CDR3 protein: CASSKGAFYEQYF. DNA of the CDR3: TGTGCCAGCTCCAAGGGGGCGTTCTACGAGCAGTACTTC.

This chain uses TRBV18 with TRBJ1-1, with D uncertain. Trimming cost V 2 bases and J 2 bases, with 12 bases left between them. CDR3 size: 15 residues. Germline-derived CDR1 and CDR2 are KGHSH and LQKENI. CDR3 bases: TGTGCCAGCTCACCAGGATCCGGGAGAAACACTGAAGCTTTCTTT. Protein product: CASSPGSGRNTEAFF.

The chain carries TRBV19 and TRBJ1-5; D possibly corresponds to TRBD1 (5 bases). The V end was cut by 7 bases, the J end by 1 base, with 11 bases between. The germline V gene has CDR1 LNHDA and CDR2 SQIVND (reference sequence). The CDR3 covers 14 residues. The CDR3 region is CASNRGLSNQPQHF. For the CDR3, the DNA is TGTGCCAGTAATCGGGGCCTAAGCAATCAGCCCCAGCATTTT.

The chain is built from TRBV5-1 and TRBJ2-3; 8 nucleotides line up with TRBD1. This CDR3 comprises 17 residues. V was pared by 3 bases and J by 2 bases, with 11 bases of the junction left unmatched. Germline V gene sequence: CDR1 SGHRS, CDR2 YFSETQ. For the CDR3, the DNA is TGCGCCAGCAGCTCAACGAAGGACAGGGCCTACACAGATACGCAGTATTTT. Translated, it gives CASSSTKDRAYTDTQYF.

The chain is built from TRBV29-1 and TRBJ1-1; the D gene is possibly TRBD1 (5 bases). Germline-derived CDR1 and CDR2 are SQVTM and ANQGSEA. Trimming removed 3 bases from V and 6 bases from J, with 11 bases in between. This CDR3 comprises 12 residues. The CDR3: CSVDDRGAEAFF. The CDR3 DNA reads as TGCAGCGTTGATGACAGAGGTGCTGAAGCTTTCTTT.

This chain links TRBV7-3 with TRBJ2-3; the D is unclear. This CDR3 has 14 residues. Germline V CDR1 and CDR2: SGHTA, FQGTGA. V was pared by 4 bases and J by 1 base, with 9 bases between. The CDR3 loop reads CASSSSSRTDTQYF. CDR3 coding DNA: TGTGCCAGCAGCTCCTCGTCCCGCACAGATACGCAGTATTTT.

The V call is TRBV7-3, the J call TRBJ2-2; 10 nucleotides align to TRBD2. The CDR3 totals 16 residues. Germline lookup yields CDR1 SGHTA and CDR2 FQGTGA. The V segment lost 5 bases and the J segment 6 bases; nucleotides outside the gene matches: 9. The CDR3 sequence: CASSPYSGRFAGELFF. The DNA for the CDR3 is TGTGCCAGCAGCCCTTATAGCGGGAGGTTCGCCGGGGAGCTGTTTTTT.

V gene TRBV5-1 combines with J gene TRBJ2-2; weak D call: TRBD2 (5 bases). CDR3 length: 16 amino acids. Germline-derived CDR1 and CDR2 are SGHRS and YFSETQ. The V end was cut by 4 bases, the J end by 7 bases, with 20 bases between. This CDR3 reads CASSPEGTIRSGELFF. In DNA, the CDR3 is TGCGCCAGCAGCCCCGAGGGCACAATAAGGAGCGGGGAGCTGTTTTTT.

The CDR3 DNA reads as TGTGCTAGTGGATCGGGGGGCACCATATATTTT. Protein sequence: CASGSGGTIYF. The chain is built from TRBV12-5 and TRBJ1-3; the D gene is possibly TRBD1 (5 bases). V lost 6 bases to trimming and J lost 9 bases, with 9 bases between them. The V gene's germline CDR1 is LGHNT and CDR2 FRNRAP. This CDR3 region has 11 residues.

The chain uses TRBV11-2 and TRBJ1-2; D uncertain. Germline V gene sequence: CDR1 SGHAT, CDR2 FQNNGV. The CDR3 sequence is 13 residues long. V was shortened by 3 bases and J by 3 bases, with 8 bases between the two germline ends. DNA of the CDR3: TGTGCCAGCAGCTTGAGCATCCACTATGGCTACACCTTC. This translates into CASSLSIHYGYTF. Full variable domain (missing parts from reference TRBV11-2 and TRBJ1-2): EAGVAQSPRYKIIEKRQSVAFWCNPISGHATLYWYQQILGQGPKLLIQFQNNGVVDDSQLPKDRFSAERLKGVDSTLKIQPAKLEDSAVYLCASSLSIHYGYTFGSGTRLTVV.

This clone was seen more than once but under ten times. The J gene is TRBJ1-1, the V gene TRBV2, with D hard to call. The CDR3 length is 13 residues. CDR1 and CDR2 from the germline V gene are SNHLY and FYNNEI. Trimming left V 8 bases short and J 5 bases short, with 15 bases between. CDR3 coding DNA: TGTGCCAGCTCGCAGCGGACCGGTACTGAAGCTTTCTTT. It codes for CASSQRTGTEAFF.

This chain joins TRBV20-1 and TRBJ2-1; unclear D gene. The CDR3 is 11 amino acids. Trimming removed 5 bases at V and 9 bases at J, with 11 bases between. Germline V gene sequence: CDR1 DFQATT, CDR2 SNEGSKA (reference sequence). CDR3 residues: CSALRRSEQFF. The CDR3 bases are TGCAGTGCTCTCAGGAGAAGTGAGCAGTTCTTC.

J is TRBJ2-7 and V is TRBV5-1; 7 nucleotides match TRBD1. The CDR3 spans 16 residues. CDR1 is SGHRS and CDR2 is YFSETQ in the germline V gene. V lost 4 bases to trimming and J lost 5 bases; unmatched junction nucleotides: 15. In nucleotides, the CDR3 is TGCGCCAGCAGCCGTGGATGGACAGGTAATCGGGACGAGCAGTACTTC. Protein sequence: CASSRGWTGNRDEQYF.

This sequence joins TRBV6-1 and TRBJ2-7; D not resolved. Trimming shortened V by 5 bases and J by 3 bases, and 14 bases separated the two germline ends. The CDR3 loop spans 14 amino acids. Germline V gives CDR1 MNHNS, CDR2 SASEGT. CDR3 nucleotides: TGTGCCAGCAGTCCAGGACCATTTTACTACGAGCAGTACTTC. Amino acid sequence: CASSPGPFYYEQYF.

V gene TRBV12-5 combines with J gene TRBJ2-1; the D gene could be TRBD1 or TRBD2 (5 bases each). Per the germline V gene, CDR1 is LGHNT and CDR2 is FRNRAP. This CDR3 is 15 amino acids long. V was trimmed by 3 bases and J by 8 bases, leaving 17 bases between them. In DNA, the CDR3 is TGTGCTAGTGGTTTTCGGGACGAGGGAGTCTATGAGCAGTTCTTC. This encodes CASGFRDEGVYEQFF.

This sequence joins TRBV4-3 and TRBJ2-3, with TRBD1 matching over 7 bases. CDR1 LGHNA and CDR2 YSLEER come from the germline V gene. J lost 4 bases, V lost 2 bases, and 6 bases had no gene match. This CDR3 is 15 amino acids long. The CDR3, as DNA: TGCGCCAGCAGCCAACAGGGGGAAGGTGCAGATACGCAGTATTTT. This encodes CASSQQGEGADTQYF.

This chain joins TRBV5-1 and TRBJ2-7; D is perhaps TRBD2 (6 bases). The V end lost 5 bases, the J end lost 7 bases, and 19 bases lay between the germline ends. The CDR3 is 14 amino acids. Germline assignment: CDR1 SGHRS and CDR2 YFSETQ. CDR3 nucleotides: TGCGCCAGCAGAGCAGGCGGGATATCGAGGGAGCAGTACTTC. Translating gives CASRAGGISREQYF.

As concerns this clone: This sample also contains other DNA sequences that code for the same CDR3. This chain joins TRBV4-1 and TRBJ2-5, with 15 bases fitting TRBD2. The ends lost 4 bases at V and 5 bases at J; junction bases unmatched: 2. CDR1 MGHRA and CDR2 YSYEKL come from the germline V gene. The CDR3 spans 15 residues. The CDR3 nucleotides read TGCGCCAGCAGCCCCGGGACTAGCGGGGGGGAGACCCAGTACTTC. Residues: CASSPGTSGGETQYF.

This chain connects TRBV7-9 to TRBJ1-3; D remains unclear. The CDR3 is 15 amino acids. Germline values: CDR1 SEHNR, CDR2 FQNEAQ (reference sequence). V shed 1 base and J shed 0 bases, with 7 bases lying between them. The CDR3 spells CASSLGRSSGNTIYF. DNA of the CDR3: TGTGCCAGCAGCTTAGGTCGCAGCTCTGGAAACACCATATATTTT.

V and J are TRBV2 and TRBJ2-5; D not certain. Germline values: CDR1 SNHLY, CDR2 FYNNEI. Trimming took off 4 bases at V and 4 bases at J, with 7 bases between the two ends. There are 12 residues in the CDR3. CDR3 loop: CASSVGLETQYF. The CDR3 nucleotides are TGTGCCAGCAGTGTTGGCCTAGAGACCCAGTACTTC.

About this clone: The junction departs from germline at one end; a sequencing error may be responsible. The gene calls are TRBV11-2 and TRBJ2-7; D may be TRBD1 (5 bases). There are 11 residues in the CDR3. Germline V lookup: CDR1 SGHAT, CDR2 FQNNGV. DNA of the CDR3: TGTGCCAGCAGCTTAGGGGGCGAGAAGGCCTTC. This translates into CASSLGGEKAF.

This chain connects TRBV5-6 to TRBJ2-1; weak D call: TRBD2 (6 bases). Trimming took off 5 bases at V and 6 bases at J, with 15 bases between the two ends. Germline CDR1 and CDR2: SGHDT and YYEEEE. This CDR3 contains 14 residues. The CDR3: CASSPGGVGNEQFF. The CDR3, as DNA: TGTGCCAGCAGTCCCGGCGGGGTAGGCAATGAGCAGTTCTTC.

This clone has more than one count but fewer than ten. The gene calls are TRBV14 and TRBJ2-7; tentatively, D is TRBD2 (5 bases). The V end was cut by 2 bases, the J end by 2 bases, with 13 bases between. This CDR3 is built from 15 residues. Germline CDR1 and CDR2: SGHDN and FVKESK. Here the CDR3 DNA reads TGTGCCAGCAGCCAACAAAGCGGTTCAGCCTACGAGCAGTACTTC. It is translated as CASSQQSGSAYEQYF.